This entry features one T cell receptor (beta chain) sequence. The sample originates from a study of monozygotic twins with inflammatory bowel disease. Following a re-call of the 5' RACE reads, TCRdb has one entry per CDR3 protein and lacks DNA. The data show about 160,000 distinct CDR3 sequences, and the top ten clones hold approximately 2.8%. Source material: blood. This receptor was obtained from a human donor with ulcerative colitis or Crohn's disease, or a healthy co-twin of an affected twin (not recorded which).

The CDR3 loop is CSARDDANYGYTF. The V gene is TRBV20-1, the J gene TRBJ1-2. The CDR3 has 13 amino acids. CDR1 is DFQATT and CDR2 is SNEGSKA in the germline V gene (reference sequence).